This T cell receptor beta chain was recorded in a study of CD4+ T cells in melanoma. Findings and caveats of the study: CD8+ T cell, macrophage and B cell function reportedly correlated with neoantigen-specific CD4+ T cells. Diverse differentiation states were reported for melanoma neoantigen-specific CD4+ T cells.

Only in-frame clones appear in the TCRdb table, and some are missing; sequencing was by immunoSEQ multiplex PCR. The sample lists about 140,000 clones, around 90% seen once, with roughly 1.4% in the top ten. This CDR3 is 15 amino acids long. Per the germline V gene, CDR1 is MNHEY and CDR2 is SVGAGI. Trimming took off 6 bases at V and 0 bases at J, with 14 bases between the two ends. Of note for this clone: The antigen is unknown.

This TCR was recovered from a human donor with melanoma. The chain employs TRBV6-5 and TRBJ1-2, with D possibly being TRBD1 (5 bases). CDR3 DNA: TGTGCCAGCAGACCGAGGCCGGGGGCTAACTATGGCTACACCTTC. It yields the protein CASRPRPGANYGYTF.